Following are 20 T cell receptor beta chains from one sample sequenced in a study of Ad26.COV2.S vaccination and SARS-CoV-2 variants. Treatment here: roughly 19 received Ad26.COV2.S at low or high dose, single or two shots; several received placebo; per-sample allocation not given. Day 63 after the first vaccine or placebo injection was the time point for sampling. The repertoire was sequenced with immunoSEQ multiplex PCR; TCRdb's copy has only in-frame clones and lacks some. Of around 320,000 clones detected, just over 85% appear once; the ten largest clones hold approximately 2%. The sample was peripheral blood, taken in a trial of Ad26.COV2.S vaccine versus placebo. The receptors come from a person between 18 and 59 years old who received the Ad26.COV2.S COVID-19 vaccine or a placebo.

The chain couples TRBV6-2 or TRBV6-3 to TRBJ2-1, with no clear D. Trimming cost V 5 bases and J 6 bases, with 17 bases left between them. Germline assignment: CDR1 MNHEY and CDR2 SVGEGT. CDR3 length: 15 residues. DNA for the CDR3: TGTGCCAGCAGTCCCCAGCATGGGAAAACCAATGAGCAGTTCTTC. Its translation: CASSPQHGKTNEQFF.

The rearrangement uses TRBV16 and TRBJ2-5, with D perhaps TRBD2 (6 bases). V shed 0 bases and J shed 3 bases, with 17 bases lying between them. Per germline, CDR1 KGHSY and CDR2 FQNENV. CDR3 length equals 17 residues. CDR3 protein: CASSQSEPGGLKETQYF. DNA of the CDR3: TGTGCCAGCAGCCAATCGGAGCCCGGGGGACTTAAAGAGACCCAGTACTTC.

V and J are TRBV29-1 and TRBJ1-2, with D hard to call. The CDR3 covers 11 residues. The V and J ends lost 4 bases and 4 bases respectively, with 7 bases between them. CDR1 is SQVTM, CDR2 ANQGSEA, per germline. CDR3 in amino acids: CSVGSVYGYTF. CDR3 DNA: TGCAGCGTTGGTTCCGTCTATGGCTACACCTTC.

This clone was recorded once. The chain employs TRBV5-1 and TRBJ1-1; TRBD1 is a possible D gene (6 bases). V lost 3 bases and J lost 6, with 18 bases in between. Germline V gene lookup returns CDR1 SGHRS and CDR2 YFSETQ. CDR3 size: 15 residues. As DNA, the CDR3 is TGCGCCAGCAGCTCAGGGGCGACAGGTAGTTCTGAAGCTTTCTTT. Translation gives CASSSGATGSSEAFF.

The chain is built from TRBV5-8 and TRBJ2-2; perhaps D is TRBD1 or TRBD2 (6 bases each). Germline V gene lookup returns CDR1 SGHTS and CDR2 YDEGEE. V gave up 7 bases and J gave up 9 bases, with 16 bases separating them. This CDR3 region has 13 residues. The CDR3 DNA follows: TGTGCCAGCCATACCCCCGGGGGCTGGGAGCTGTTTTTT. It specifies CASHTPGGWELFF.

CDR3 loop: CASSPMGTGGNEQFF. CDR3 nucleotides: TGCGCCAGCAGCCCCATGGGGACAGGGGGCAATGAGCAGTTCTTC. This rearrangement joins TRBV4-1 to TRBJ2-1; TRBD1 aligns across 11 bases. The CDR3 spans 15 residues. J lost 6 bases, V lost 4 bases, and 5 bases had no gene match. Germline CDR1 is MGHRA and CDR2 is YSYEKL.

This chain links TRBV11-2 with TRBJ1-1; D is uncertain. The CDR3 is 13 amino acids. Germline CDR1 and CDR2: SGHAT and FQNNGV. V lost 5 bases and J 3 bases, leaving 10 bases between the germline ends. The CDR3 spells CASSTGRDTEAFF. CDR3 nucleotide sequence: TGTGCCAGCAGCACTGGGAGGGACACTGAAGCTTTCTTT.

This chain uses TRBV29-1 with TRBJ1-1; D not certain. The CDR3 runs 12 residues. V was pared by 6 bases and J by 5 bases, with 13 bases between. CDR1 and CDR2 from the germline V gene are SQVTM and ANQGSEA. For the CDR3, the DNA is TGCAGCGTCCAGGATCGAAGGACTGAAGCTTTCTTT. Residues: CSVQDRRTEAFF.

The genes are TRBV3-1 (or the pseudogene TRBV3-2) and TRBJ1-2; D remains ambiguous. The V end lost 1 base, the J end lost 5 bases, and 11 bases lay between the germline ends. CDR3 length: 14 amino acids. The germline CDR1 and CDR2 sequences are LGHDT and YNNKEL (reference sequence). The CDR3 DNA follows: TGTGCCAGCAGCCAAGCCCCGGCGGGTTATGGCTACACCTTC. It specifies CASSQAPAGYGYTF.

The V call is TRBV10-3, the J call TRBJ1-2; perhaps TRBD1 as D (5 bases). This CDR3 is 13 amino acids long. Deletions cut 9 bases from V and 4 bases from J, with 15 bases between. CDR1 is ENHRY and CDR2 is SYGVKD in the germline V gene. In DNA form, the CDR3 reads TGTGCCATTAGACTGGGGGGGGTCTATGGCTACACCTTC. It is translated as CAIRLGGVYGYTF.

The rearrangement joins TRBV7-2 to TRBJ2-7, with no clear D. CDR3 length equals 14 residues. V dropped 2 bases and J dropped 6 bases, with 14 bases sitting between them. Per the germline V gene, CDR1 is SGHTA and CDR2 is FQGNSA. The CDR3 nucleotides are TGTGCCAGCAGCTTAAGTAGTCTACTGGGCGAGCAGTACTTC. It encodes CASSLSSLLGEQYF.

V usage is TRBV30 and J usage is TRBJ1-2; D is possibly TRBD1 (6 bases). The CDR3 consists of 14 residues. V was cut by 2 bases and J by 8 bases, with 18 bases left in between. Germline loops: CDR1 GTSNPN, CDR2 SVGIG (reference sequence). The CDR3 protein is CAWSRPTGTEGYTF. DNA of the CDR3: TGTGCCTGGAGTCGACCAACAGGGACCGAAGGCTACACCTTC. The full variable domain, its missing parts supplied by reference TRBV30 and TRBJ1-2, is SQTIHQWPATLVQPVGSPLSLECTVEGTSNPNLYWYRQAAGRGLQLLFYSVGIGQISSEVPQNLSASRPQDRQFILSSKKLLLSDSGFYLCAWSRPTGTEGYTFGSGTRLTVV.

This clone was seen just once. This chain uses TRBV27 with TRBJ2-3; tentatively, D is TRBD2 (6 bases). This CDR3 has 15 residues. Germline CDR1 and CDR2: MNHEY and SMNVEV (reference sequence). Trimming took off 3 bases at V and 0 bases at J, with 10 bases between the two ends. In DNA, the CDR3 is TGTGCCAGCAGTTTTGGAGGGACTAGCACAGATACGCAGTATTTT. Amino acids: CASSFGGTSTDTQYF.

V and J are TRBV3-1 (or the pseudogene TRBV3-2) and TRBJ2-1; tentatively, D is TRBD2 (6 bases). V dropped 1 base and J dropped 8 bases, with 15 bases sitting between them. Germline CDR1 LGHDT, CDR2 YNNKEL (reference sequence). The CDR3 loop spans 15 amino acids. This chain's CDR3 is CASSQGPAGWDEQFF. CDR3 bases: TGTGCCAGCAGCCAAGGGCCAGCGGGCTGGGATGAGCAGTTCTTC.

This rearrangement joins TRBV30 to TRBJ2-7; D is unresolved. From germline, CDR1 is GTSNPN and CDR2 SVGIG (reference sequence). The CDR3 is made up of 12 amino acids. V lost 1 base to trimming and J lost 6 bases, with 10 bases between them. The chain's CDR3 is CAWSGISSEQYF. The CDR3 DNA reads TGTGCCTGGAGTGGGATTAGTAGCGAGCAGTACTTC.

For the CDR3, the DNA is TGTGCCAGCAGCCCTAGGGGACTGTCGTCCTACGAGCAGTACTTC. This gives the protein CASSPRGLSSYEQYF. The chain joins TRBV6-2 or TRBV6-3 to TRBJ2-7, with a weak D call TRBD2 (6 bases). The V gene's germline CDR1 is MNHEY and CDR2 SVGEGT. The V gene lost 6 bases and the J gene lost 1 base, with 16 bases spanning the gap. The CDR3 is 15 amino acids.

V and J are TRBV10-1 and TRBJ1-1; unclear D gene. This CDR3 has 16 residues. Germline V gene data show CDR1 as WNHNN and CDR2 as SYGVQD (reference sequence). V was shortened by 2 bases and J by 3 bases, with 16 bases between the two germline ends. CDR3 in DNA: TGCGCCAGCAGTGAGCAGGTACACCCGCCGGACACTGAAGCTTTCTTT. Translating it yields CASSEQVHPPDTEAFF.

This chain connects TRBV10-2 to TRBJ2-2; D gene uncertain. The V and J ends lost 4 bases and 4 bases respectively, with 13 bases between them. Germline-derived CDR1 and CDR2 are WSHSY and SAAADI. The CDR3 contains 15 residues. The CDR3 DNA follows: TGCGCCAGCAGTGCGGTCGGGTGGGGCACCGGGGAGCTGTTTTTT. This sequence encodes CASSAVGWGTGELFF.

The gene calls are TRBV6-5 and TRBJ2-7; D not certain. CDR3 length: 11 residues. Germline CDR1 and CDR2: MNHEY and SVGAGI. Trimming took off 6 bases at V and 4 bases at J, with 7 bases between the two ends. Here the CDR3 reads CASSPPYEQYF. The CDR3 region has the DNA TGTGCCAGCAGCCCGCCTTACGAGCAGTACTTC.

V gene TRBV10-3 combines with J gene TRBJ2-1, with a tentative D call TRBD1 (6 bases). Between the trimmed V and J ends, which lost 6 bases and 3 bases, there was a span of 15 bases. The CDR3 extends over 15 amino acids. Looked up from germline, CDR1 is ENHRY and CDR2 is SYGVKD. In DNA, the CDR3 is TGTGCCATCAGCCCCCCTACAGGGCTCTACAATGAGCAGTTCTTC. Its translation: CAISPPTGLYNEQFF.